This T cell receptor (beta chain) was identified in a study of blood T cell repertoires in COVID-19. Study overall: Samples came from the United States, Italy and Spain, spanning acute and convalescent COVID-19. The analysed material was cDNA or gDNA that came from T cells, B-cell-depleted T cells, or PBMCs.

Across about 22 US areas, participants ranged in age from about 18 to 89 years. Recovery meant two consecutive negative NP/OP PCR tests, professional clearance, or resolved symptoms. Germline loops: CDR1 MDHEN, CDR2 SYDVKM. Trimming cost V 6 bases and J 8 bases, with 13 bases left between them. The CDR3 has 12 residues. The table came from immunoSEQ multiplex PCR; TCRdb's copy has only in-frame clones and leaves some out. The table shows about 370,000 clones, with approximately 90% occurring only once. The rearrangement links TRBV28 to TRBJ1-1; D not certain. The TCR sequence derives from a man between 18 and 35 years old who had recovered from COVID-19. The material sequenced was PBMCs or T cells enriched from blood (not recorded which). The CDR3 here is CASSPRRAEAFF. The CDR3 DNA sequence: TGTGCCAGCAGCCCCCGAAGAGCCGAAGCTTTCTTT.